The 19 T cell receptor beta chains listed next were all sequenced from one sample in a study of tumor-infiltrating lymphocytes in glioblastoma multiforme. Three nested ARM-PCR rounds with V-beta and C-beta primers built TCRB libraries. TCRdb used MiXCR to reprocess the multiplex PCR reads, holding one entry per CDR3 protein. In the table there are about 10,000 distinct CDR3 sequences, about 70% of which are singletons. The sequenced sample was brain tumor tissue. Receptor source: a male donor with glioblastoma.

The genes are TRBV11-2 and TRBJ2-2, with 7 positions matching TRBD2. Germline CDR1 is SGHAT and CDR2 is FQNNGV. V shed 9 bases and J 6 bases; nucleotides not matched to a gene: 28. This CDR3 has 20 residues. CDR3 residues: CASTPSFGQGLAVSAGELFF. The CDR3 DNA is TGTGCCAGTACCCCCTCATTCGGGCAAGGGCTAGCGGTAAGCGCCGGGGAGCTGTTTTTT.

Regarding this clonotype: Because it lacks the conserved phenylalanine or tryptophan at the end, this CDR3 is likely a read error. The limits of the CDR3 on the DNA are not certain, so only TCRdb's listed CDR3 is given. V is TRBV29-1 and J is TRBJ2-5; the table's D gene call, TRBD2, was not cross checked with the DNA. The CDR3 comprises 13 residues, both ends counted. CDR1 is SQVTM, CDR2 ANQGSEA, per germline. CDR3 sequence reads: CSVGGGTQETLYL.

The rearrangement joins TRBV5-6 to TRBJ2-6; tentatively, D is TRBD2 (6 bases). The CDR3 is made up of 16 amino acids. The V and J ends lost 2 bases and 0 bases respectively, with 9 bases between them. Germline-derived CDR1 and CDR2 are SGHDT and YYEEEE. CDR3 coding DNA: TGTGCCAGCAGCTTTTTCGGGGGCTCTGGGGCCAACGTCCTGACTTTC. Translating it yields CASSFFGGSGANVLTF.

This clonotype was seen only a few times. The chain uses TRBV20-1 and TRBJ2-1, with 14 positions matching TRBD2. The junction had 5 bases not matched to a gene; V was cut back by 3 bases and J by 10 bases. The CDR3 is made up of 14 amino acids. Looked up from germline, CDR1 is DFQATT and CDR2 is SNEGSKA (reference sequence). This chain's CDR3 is CSARGLAGVGEQFF. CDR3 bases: TGCAGTGCTAGGGGACTAGCGGGAGTAGGGGAGCAGTTCTTC.

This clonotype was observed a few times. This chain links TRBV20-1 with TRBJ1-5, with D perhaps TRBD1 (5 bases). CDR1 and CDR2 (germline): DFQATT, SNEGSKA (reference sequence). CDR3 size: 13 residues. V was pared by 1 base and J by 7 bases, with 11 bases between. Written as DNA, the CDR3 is TGCAGTGCTAGAGTAGGGCGGGGGCAGCCCCAGCATTTT. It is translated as CSARVGRGQPQHF.

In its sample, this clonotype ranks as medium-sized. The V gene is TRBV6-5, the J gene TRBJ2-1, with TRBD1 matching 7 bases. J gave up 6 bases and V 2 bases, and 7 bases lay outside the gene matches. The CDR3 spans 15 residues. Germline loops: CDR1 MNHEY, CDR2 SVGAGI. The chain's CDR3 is CASSYEGGLINEQFF. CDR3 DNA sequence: TGTGCCAGCAGTTACGAAGGGGGCTTAATCAATGAGCAGTTCTTC.

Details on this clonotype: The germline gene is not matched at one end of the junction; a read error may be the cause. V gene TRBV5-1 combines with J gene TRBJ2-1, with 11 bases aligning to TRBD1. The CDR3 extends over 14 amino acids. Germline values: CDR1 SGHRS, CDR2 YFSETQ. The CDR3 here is CACSLRTGGDEQFF. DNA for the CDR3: TGCGCCTGCAGCCTAAGGACAGGGGGCGATGAGCAGTTCTTC.

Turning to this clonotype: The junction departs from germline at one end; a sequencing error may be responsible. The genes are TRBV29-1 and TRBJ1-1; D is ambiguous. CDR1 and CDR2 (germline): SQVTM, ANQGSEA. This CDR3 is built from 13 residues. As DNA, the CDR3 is TGCAGGGTTGAACATTCCAGCAACACTGAAGTTTTTTTT. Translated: CRVEHSSNTEVFF.

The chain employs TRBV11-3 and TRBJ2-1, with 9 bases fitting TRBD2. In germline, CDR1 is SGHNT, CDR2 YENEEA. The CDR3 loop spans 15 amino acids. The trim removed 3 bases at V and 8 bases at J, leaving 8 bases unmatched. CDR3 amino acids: CASSLRRGGFHEQFF. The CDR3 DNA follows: TGTGCCAGCAGCTTGCGGCGGGGGGGATTCCATGAGCAGTTCTTC.

The CDR3 DNA reads as TGTGCCAGCAGTACCACAGGAAGCACTGAAGCTTTCTTT. Translating it yields CASSTTGSTEAFF. The rearrangement joins TRBV6-2 or TRBV6-3 to TRBJ1-1, with D maybe TRBD1 (5 bases). There are 13 residues in the CDR3. The germline V gene encodes CDR1 MNHEY and CDR2 SVGEGT. Deletions cut 5 bases from V and 4 bases from J, with 11 bases between.

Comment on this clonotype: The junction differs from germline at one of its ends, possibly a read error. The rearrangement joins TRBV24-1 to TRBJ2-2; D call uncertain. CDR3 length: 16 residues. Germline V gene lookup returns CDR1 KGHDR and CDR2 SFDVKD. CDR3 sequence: CAASEVWPTNAGELFF. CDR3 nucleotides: TGTGCCGCCAGTGAGGTTTGGCCTACGAACGCCGGGGAGCTGTTTTTT.

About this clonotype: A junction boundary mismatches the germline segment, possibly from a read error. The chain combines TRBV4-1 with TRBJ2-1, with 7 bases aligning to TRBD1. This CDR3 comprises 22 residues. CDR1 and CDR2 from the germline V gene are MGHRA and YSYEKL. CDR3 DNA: TGCGCCGGCAGCCAAGATCTAGTGAATGTGAGGGGGCTCTATAGCTCCTACAATGAGCAGTTCTTC. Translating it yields CAGSQDLVNVRGLYSSYNEQFF.

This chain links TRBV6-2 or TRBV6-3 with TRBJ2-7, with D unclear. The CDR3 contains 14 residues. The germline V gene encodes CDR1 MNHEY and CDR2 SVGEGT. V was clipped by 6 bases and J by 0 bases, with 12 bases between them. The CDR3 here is CASSRTEISYEQYF. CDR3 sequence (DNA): TGTGCCAGCAGCCGGACGGAGATCTCCTACGAGCAGTACTTC.

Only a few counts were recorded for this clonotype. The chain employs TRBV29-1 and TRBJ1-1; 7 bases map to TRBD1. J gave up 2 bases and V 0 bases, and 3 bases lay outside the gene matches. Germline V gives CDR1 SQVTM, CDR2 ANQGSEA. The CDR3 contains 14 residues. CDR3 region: CSVEDGQVNTEAFF. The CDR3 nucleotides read TGCAGCGTTGAAGACGGACAGGTCAACACTGAAGCTTTCTTT.

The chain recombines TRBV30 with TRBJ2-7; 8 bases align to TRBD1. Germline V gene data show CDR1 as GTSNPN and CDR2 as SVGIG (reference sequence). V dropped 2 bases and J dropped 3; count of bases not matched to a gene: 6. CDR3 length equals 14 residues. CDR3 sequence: CAWSSGTGGYEQYF. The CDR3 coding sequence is TGTGCCTGGAGTTCCGGGACAGGAGGCTACGAGCAGTACTTC.

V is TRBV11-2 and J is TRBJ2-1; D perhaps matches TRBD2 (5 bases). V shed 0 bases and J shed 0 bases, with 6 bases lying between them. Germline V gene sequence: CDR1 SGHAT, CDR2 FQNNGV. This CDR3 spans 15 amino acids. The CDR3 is CASSLEAASYNEQFF. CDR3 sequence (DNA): TGTGCCAGCAGCTTAGAAGCGGCCTCCTACAATGAGCAGTTCTTC.

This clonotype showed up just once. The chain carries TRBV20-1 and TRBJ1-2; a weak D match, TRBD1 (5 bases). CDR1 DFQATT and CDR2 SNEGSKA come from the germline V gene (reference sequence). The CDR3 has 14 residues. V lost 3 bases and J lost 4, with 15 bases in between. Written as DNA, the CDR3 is TGCAGTGCTAGGTTGGGGGTTCCAAGCTATGGCTACACCTTC. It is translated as CSARLGVPSYGYTF.

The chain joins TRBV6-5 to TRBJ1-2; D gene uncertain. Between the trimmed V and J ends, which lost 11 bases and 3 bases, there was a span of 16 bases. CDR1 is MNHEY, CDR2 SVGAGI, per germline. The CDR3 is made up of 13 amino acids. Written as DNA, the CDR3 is TGTGCCTCCCGGCGAGGGAGGGACTATGGCTACACCTTC. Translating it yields CASRRGRDYGYTF.

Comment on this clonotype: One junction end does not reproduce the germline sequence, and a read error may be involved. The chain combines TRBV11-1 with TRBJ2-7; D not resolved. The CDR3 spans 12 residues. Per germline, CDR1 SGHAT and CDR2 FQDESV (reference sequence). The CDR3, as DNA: TGTGCCAGTAGCTTAGATTCCTACGAGCAGTACTTC. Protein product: CASSLDSYEQYF. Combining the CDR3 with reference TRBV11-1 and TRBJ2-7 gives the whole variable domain EAEVAQSPRYKITEKSQAVAFWCDPISGHATLYWYRQILGQGPELLVQFQDESVVDDSQLPKDRFSAERLKGVDSTLKIQPAELGDSAMYLCASSLDSYEQYFGPGTRLTVT.